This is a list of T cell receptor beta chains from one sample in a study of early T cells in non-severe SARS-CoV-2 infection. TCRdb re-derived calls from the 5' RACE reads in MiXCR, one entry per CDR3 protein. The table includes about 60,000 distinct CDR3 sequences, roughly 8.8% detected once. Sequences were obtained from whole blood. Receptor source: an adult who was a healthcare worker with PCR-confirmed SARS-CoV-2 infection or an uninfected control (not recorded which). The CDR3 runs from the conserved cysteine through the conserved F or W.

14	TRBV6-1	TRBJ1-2	CASIRDRGQDGYTF
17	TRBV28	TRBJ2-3	CASSPGNPDRFTDTQYF
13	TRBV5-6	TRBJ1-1	CASSSTGNTEAFF
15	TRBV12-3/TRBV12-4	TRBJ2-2	CASREQGPNTGELFF
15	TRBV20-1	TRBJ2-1	CSARDAVSSYNEQFF
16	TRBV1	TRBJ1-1	CTSSHDTNRVNTEAFF
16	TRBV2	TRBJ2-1	CASKGGLASSGYEQFF
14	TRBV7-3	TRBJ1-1	CASSPGGMNTEAFF
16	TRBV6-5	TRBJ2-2	CASSYSSGGNTGELFF
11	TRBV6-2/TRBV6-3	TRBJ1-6	CACRDTSGIHF
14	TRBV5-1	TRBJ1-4	CASSPGQSHEKLFF
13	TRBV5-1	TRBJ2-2	CASREVNTGELFF
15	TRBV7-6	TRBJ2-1	CASSLETSGYNEQFF
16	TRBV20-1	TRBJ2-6	CSAQDRLSLGANVLTF
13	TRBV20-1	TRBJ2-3	CSANDRDTDTQYF
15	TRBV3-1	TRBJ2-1	CASSQAGPRGDEQFF
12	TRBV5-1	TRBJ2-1	CASSLGKDEQFF
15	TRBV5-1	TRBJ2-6	CASSRDGTGANVLTF
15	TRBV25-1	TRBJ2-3	CASSESLAVTDTQYF
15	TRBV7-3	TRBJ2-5	CASSLTSYPSETQYF
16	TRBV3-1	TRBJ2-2	CASSQIAGTNTGELFF
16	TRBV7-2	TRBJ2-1	CASSLALLPPYNEQFF
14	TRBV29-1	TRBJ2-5	CSVEETRGGQTQYF
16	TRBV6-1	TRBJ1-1	CASSEALVGYLIEAFF
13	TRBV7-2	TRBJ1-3	CASSLGDGNTIYF
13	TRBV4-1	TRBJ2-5	CASSQGPKETQYF
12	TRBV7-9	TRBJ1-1	CASSGKGAEAFF
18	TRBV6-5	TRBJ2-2	CASSYFSAGLRNTGELFF
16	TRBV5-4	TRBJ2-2	CASSPGTSGGSGELFF
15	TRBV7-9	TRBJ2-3	CASSSRDRGSHTQYF
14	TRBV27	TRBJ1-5	CASSPVAPRGAQHF
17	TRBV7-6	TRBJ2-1	CASSWMLAGGPNNEQFF
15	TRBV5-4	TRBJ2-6	CAGGIGLSGANVLTF
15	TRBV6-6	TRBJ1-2	CASILTPGVGYGYTF
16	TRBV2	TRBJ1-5	CASSESRRGSNQPQHF
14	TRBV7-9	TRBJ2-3	CASSSWTGSDTQYF
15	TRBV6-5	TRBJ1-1	CASSLQGAGDTEAFF
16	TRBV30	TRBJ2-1	CAWTAGSRYSYNEQFF
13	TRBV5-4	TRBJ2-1	CASSTKEGNEQFF
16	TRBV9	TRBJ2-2	CASSANRGIKTGELFF
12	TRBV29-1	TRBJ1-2	CSVPLPGSGYTF
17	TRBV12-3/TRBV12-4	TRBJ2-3	CASSLDFSGGDTDTQYF
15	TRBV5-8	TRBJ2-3	CASSSMTGGTDTQYF
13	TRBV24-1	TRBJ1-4	CATSGRGNEKLFF
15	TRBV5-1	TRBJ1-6	CASSFADRGNSPLHF
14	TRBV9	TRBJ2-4	CASSIQGRGNIQYF
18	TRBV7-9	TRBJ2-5	CASSLGFSGGARQETQYF
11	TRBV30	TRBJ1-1	CAWAAGTEAFF
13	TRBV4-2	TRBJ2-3	CASSQATGGTQYF
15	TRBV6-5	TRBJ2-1	CASRTLAGATNEQFF
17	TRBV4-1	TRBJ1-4	CASSQESILPRNEKLFF
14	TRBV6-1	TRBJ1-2	CASSEAVQGGGYTF